These 2 T cell receptor beta chains share one sample of origin, sequenced in a study of cytomegalovirus exposure and HLA in healthy donors. In the PCR, 60 Vbeta and 13 Jbeta primers were used. Profiling relied on immunoSEQ multiplex PCR, and the TCRdb table lists in-frame clones only, not all of them. The table lists 110,000 to 150,000 clones, 82% of them singletons. Material for sequencing was PBMCs. The receptors derive from a man aged 18 to 29 in good health and CMV-seropositive.

This clone occurred a few times. The chain carries TRBV27 and TRBJ2-1; 8 bases match TRBD2. CDR3 length: 14 residues. Germline V gives CDR1 MNHEY, CDR2 SMNVEV (reference sequence). The V and J ends lost 9 bases and 2 bases, in that order; junction bases with no gene match: 6. This chain's CDR3 is CASTPGLAYNEQFF. The CDR3 bases are TGTGCCAGTACCCCGGGACTAGCCTACAATGAGCAGTTCTTC.

The gene calls are TRBV25-1 and TRBJ2-7; 8 nucleotides match TRBD2. CDR1 and CDR2 (germline): MGHDK, SYGVNS. The V segment lost 5 bases and the J segment 0 bases; nucleotides outside the gene matches: 6. The CDR3 sequence is 15 residues long. DNA for the CDR3: TGTGCCAGCAGTCCAAGCGGGAGTGGCTCCTACGAGCAGTACTTC. It translates to CASSPSGSGSYEQYF.